The 9 T cell receptor beta chains in this list originate from one sample, sequenced in a study of T cells in Graves' hyperthyroidism and ophthalmopathy. Amplified TCR beta CDR3 regions derived from RNA transcripts. HTBI primers drove first-round RT-PCR of the TCR CDR3. MiXCR, run by TCRdb on the multiplex PCR reads, gives a single entry per CDR3 protein. Seen here are about 740,000 distinct CDR3 sequences, around 15% observed once, and the top ten hold more than 8.5%. Sample: blood. The receptors here all came from a woman younger than 35 with Graves' hyperthyroidism.

This clonotype was seen only a few times. The V and J genes are TRBV20-1 and TRBJ1-2; 8 bases line up with TRBD1. This CDR3 is built from 11 residues. Germline-derived CDR1 and CDR2 are DFQATT and SNEGSKA (reference sequence). Losses at the gene ends were 5 bases for V and 7 bases for J; bases not matched to a gene: 3. This chain's CDR3 is CSARTGFGYTF. In nucleotides, the CDR3 is TGCAGTGCTCGGACAGGGTTTGGCTACACCTTC.

The V gene is TRBV6-1, the J gene TRBJ1-2; no clear D gene. The CDR3 is made up of 17 amino acids. Germline lookup yields CDR1 MNHNS and CDR2 SASEGT. The V and J ends lost 4 bases and 0 bases respectively, with 18 bases between them. CDR3 DNA: TGTGCCAGCAGTGGGCGAACTCCGCAGCCCCCTAACTATGGCTACACCTTC. Its protein is CASSGRTPQPPNYGYTF.

This clonotype was seen a few times. The chain couples TRBV12-3 or TRBV12-4 to TRBJ1-6, with unresolved D. Trimming took 4 bases from V and 13 from J, leaving 20 bases between them. This CDR3 has 15 residues. In nucleotides, the CDR3 is TGTGCCAGCAGTTACCAGGAGACCTCTGGTGGGCCCCTCCACTTT. Translating gives CASSYQETSGGPLHF.

Many counts were recorded for this clonotype. The chain is built from TRBV19 and TRBJ2-7, with D perhaps TRBD1 (6 bases). Trimming pared 1 base from V and 0 bases from J, leaving 16 bases between. The CDR3 sequence is 17 residues long. The germline V gene has CDR1 LNHDA and CDR2 SQIVND (reference sequence). The CDR3 nucleotides are TGTGCCAGTAGTATAGTGCACGGGACATCGAGCTCCTACGAGCAGTACTTC. Protein sequence: CASSIVHGTSSSYEQYF.

About this clonotype itself: A read error is possible here, since a much larger clone lies one base away. The rearrangement links TRBV12-3 or TRBV12-4 to TRBJ2-1; no reliable D call. Matching the DNA end better, TRBJ2-7 makes the J call doubtful. This CDR3 contains 13 residues. CDR3 sequence: CASGPSIYNEQYF. The CDR3 coding sequence is TGTGCCAGCGGGCCCAGTATCTACAATGAGCAGTACTTC.

The chain combines TRBV3-1 with TRBJ1-6; no clear D gene. Deletions cut 3 bases from V and 7 bases from J, with 4 bases between. This CDR3 region has 12 residues. The V gene's germline CDR1 is LGHDT and CDR2 YNNKEL (reference sequence). Here the CDR3 reads CASSQWNSPLHF. CDR3 nucleotide sequence: TGTGCCAGCAGCCAGTGGAATTCACCCCTCCACTTT.

The gene calls are TRBV11-2 and TRBJ2-2, with 11 bases aligning to TRBD1. J was trimmed by 3 bases and V by 2 bases; bases with no gene match: 8. Germline V gene sequence: CDR1 SGHAT, CDR2 FQNNGV. The CDR3 runs to 18 residues. For the CDR3, the DNA is TGTGCCAGCAGCTTAAGACTGGACAGGGGGCGAGACACCGGGGAGCTGTTTTTT. It yields the protein CASSLRLDRGRDTGELFF.

This clonotype was observed many times. The genes are TRBV2 and TRBJ2-5, with 7 bases identical to TRBD2. Germline CDR1 and CDR2: SNHLY and FYNNEI. The V gene end was trimmed by 6 bases and the J gene end by 3 bases; junction bases not matched to a gene: 10. The CDR3 runs to 15 residues. The CDR3 reads CASSASGTTKETQYF. CDR3 DNA sequence: TGTGCCAGCAGCGCTTCCGGGACTACAAAAGAGACCCAGTACTTC. Based on the CDR3 plus reference TRBV2 and TRBJ2-5, the full variable domain is EPEVTQTPSHQVTQMGQEVILRCVPISNHLYFYWYRQILGQKVEFLVSFYNNEISEKSEIFDDQFSVERPDGSNFTLKIRSTKLEDSAMYFCASSASGTTKETQYFGPGTRLLVL.

The sample holds a few counts of this clonotype. The chain employs TRBV20-1 and TRBJ2-7; 8 nucleotides align to TRBD2. CDR3 size: 18 residues. The J segment lost 0 bases and the V segment lost 0 bases, leaving 13 bases of the junction unmatched. Per the germline V gene, CDR1 is DFQATT and CDR2 is SNEGSKA (reference sequence). The CDR3 loop reads CSARDRVDSGKFSYEQYF. CDR3 coding DNA: TGCAGTGCTAGAGATCGGGTGGATAGCGGGAAGTTCTCCTACGAGCAGTACTTC.